The 15 T cell receptor beta chains given below trace back to one sample, sequenced in a study of blood T cell repertoires in COVID-19 (dated by TCRdb to 2018 to 2020). Library construction relied on the immunoSEQ multiplex PCR assay. Held by TCRdb, this immuneACCESS table contains in-frame sequences only and omits some clones. Under half of the omission traces to an unresolved V gene where checked; the cause of the rest is unknown. The sample includes 370,000 or so clones, with more than 65% observed a single time. The ten largest clonotypes hold about 1% of the sample. Input material: peripheral blood. Receptor source: a human donor with acute or convalescent COVID-19. The donor label of this sample is uncertain.

V and J are TRBV2 and TRBJ2-2, with 8 bases lining up with TRBD1. This CDR3 contains 15 residues. The germline V gene encodes CDR1 SNHLY and CDR2 FYNNEI. V was pared by 6 bases and J by 4 bases, with 7 bases of the junction left unmatched. This CDR3 reads CASREDRATTGELFF. In nucleotides, the CDR3 is TGTGCCAGCAGGGAGGACAGGGCGACCACCGGGGAGCTGTTTTTT.

Many counts were recorded for this clone. V usage is TRBV5-1 and J usage is TRBJ2-1; possible D gene TRBD1, 6 bases. V lost 0 bases, J lost 0 bases, and 13 bases lay in between. CDR1 is SGHRS, CDR2 YFSETQ, per germline. This CDR3 contains 17 residues. The CDR3 sequence: CASSLGVGTSSYNEQFF. CDR3 sequence (DNA): TGCGCCAGCAGCTTGGGGGTGGGGACATCCTCCTACAATGAGCAGTTCTTC.

The V gene is TRBV6-5, the J gene TRBJ1-2, with D unresolved. The germline gives CDR1 MNHEY, CDR2 SVGAGI. The CDR3 is 13 amino acids. V lost 6 bases and J lost 0, with 8 bases in between. The CDR3 DNA is TGTGCCAGCAGCGGACTCCCTAACTATGGCTACACCTTC. It yields the protein CASSGLPNYGYTF.

The chain employs TRBV18 and TRBJ1-3; 9 bases are shared with TRBD1. CDR3 length equals 15 residues. V trimming: 3 bases; J trimming: 2 bases; junction bases outside the gene matches: 2. CDR1 and CDR2 (germline): KGHSH, LQKENI. The CDR3 sequence: CASSPRQGAGNTIYF. Written as DNA, the CDR3 is TGTGCCAGCTCACCTCGACAGGGGGCTGGAAACACCATATATTTT.

This rearrangement joins TRBV2 to TRBJ1-1; possible D gene TRBD1, 6 bases. The V end was cut by 5 bases, the J end by 1 base, with 14 bases between. Per germline, CDR1 SNHLY and CDR2 FYNNEI. This CDR3 region has 15 residues. The CDR3: CASSLMGQANTEAFF. For the CDR3, the DNA is TGTGCCAGCAGTCTTATGGGACAAGCGAACACTGAAGCTTTCTTT.

This chain connects TRBV7-8 to TRBJ1-2; 8 bases fit TRBD1. Germline loops: CDR1 SGHVS, CDR2 FQNEAQ. The CDR3 loop spans 14 amino acids. After removal of 4 bases from V and 7 bases from J, the junction contained 8 bases not matched to a gene. Written as DNA, the CDR3 is TGTGCCAGCAGCTCCTATGACAGGGGCGGTGGCTACACCTTC. It translates to CASSSYDRGGGYTF. The complete variable domain, with remaining parts taken from reference TRBV7-8 and TRBJ1-2, reads GAGVSQSPRYKVAKRGQDVALRCDPISGHVSLFWYQQALGQGPEFLTYFQNEAQLDKSGLPSDRFFAERPEGSVSTLKIQRTQQEDSAVYLCASSSYDRGGGYTFGSGTRLTVV.

V is TRBV10-2 and J is TRBJ1-1; 9 bases are a match to TRBD1. V trimming: 6 bases; J trimming: 2 bases; junction bases outside the gene matches: 10. The CDR3 loop spans 16 amino acids. Germline V CDR1 and CDR2: WSHSY, SAAADI. CDR3 nucleotide sequence: TGCGCCAGCAGGGAGCATCGGACAGGGGTAAACACTGAAGCTTTCTTT. Amino acid sequence: CASREHRTGVNTEAFF.

The DNA of the CDR3 is TGTGCCAGCAGCCGGGAGTTAGGAAGAGACACTGAAGCTTTCTTT. It specifies CASSRELGRDTEAFF. This rearrangement joins TRBV5-4 to TRBJ1-1; D remains ambiguous. This CDR3 is built from 15 residues. Per the germline V gene, CDR1 is SGHNT and CDR2 is YYREEE (reference sequence). Trimming pared 4 bases from V and 3 bases from J, leaving 16 bases between.

This rearrangement joins TRBV3-1 (or the pseudogene TRBV3-2) to TRBJ1-1; TRBD1 aligns across 11 bases. The V segment lost 5 bases and the J segment 4 bases; nucleotides outside the gene matches: 9. CDR1 and CDR2 (germline): LGHDT, YNNKEL (reference sequence). The CDR3 has 16 residues. The CDR3 sequence is CASSFKGQGARTEAFF. The CDR3 DNA is TGTGCCAGCAGCTTCAAAGGACAGGGGGCGCGCACTGAAGCTTTCTTT.

The chain carries TRBV9 and TRBJ2-1, with 7 bases aligning to TRBD2. The V gene end was trimmed by 2 bases and the J gene end by 4 bases; junction bases not matched to a gene: 3. CDR1 and CDR2 (germline): SGDLS, YYNGEE. The length of the CDR3 is 14 residues. The CDR3: CASSVGEGYNEQFF. The CDR3 region has the DNA TGTGCCAGCAGCGTTGGGGAGGGGTACAATGAGCAGTTCTTC. Supplemented by reference TRBV9 and TRBJ2-1, the full variable domain reads DSGVTQTPKHLITATGQRVTLRCSPRSGDLSVYWYQQSLDQGLQFLIQYYNGEERAKGNILERFSAQQFPDLHSELNLSSLELGDSALYFCASSVGEGYNEQFFGPGTRLTVL.

Written as DNA, the CDR3 is TGTGCCAGCAGTGAGCGTATCCCCCCCAATGAGCAGTTCTTC. Amino acids: CASSERIPPNEQFF. V usage is TRBV6-4 and J usage is TRBJ2-1; D not certain. From germline, CDR1 is MRHNA and CDR2 SNTAGT. The germline V and J ends were trimmed by 3 bases and 6 bases, with 12 bases remaining between them. The CDR3 is made up of 14 amino acids.

This clone was seen only a few times. The gene calls are TRBV4-1 and TRBJ2-5; 11 nucleotides align to TRBD1. Germline V gives CDR1 MGHRA, CDR2 YSYEKL. This CDR3 is 17 amino acids long. The ends lost 4 bases at V and 2 bases at J; junction bases unmatched: 9. CDR3 sequence reads: CASSPGDRGDRQETQYF. CDR3 in DNA: TGCGCCAGCAGCCCGGGGGACAGGGGGGATCGGCAAGAGACCCAGTACTTC.

The chain couples TRBV11-2 to TRBJ2-5; 8 nucleotides line up with TRBD1. CDR3 length equals 16 residues. The germline gives CDR1 SGHAT, CDR2 FQNNGV. V lost 6 bases, J lost 0 bases, and 9 bases stayed unmatched. CDR3 loop: CASSSLDREYQETQYF. CDR3 coding DNA: TGTGCCAGCAGTTCCCTGGACAGGGAGTACCAAGAGACCCAGTACTTC.

V is TRBV12-5 and J is TRBJ1-1, with 9 bases fitting TRBD1. The CDR3 sequence is 15 residues long. CDR1 LGHNT and CDR2 FRNRAP come from the germline V gene. With 1 base clipped from V and 4 bases from J, the junction kept 4 bases outside the gene matches. As DNA, the CDR3 is TGTGCTAGTGGTTTGGCGACAGGGGGGAGCACTGAAGCTTTCTTT. Amino acids: CASGLATGGSTEAFF.

In this sample, this clone turned up a few times. The chain recombines TRBV5-4 with TRBJ2-5; 12 bases line up with TRBD1. There are 16 residues in the CDR3. The V and J ends lost 0 bases and 6 bases, in that order; junction bases with no gene match: 6. Germline V gene lookup returns CDR1 SGHNT and CDR2 YYREEE (reference sequence). The CDR3 loop is CASSLGGTGGGKTQYF. CDR3 nucleotides: TGTGCCAGCAGCTTGGGAGGGACAGGGGGCGGAAAGACCCAGTACTTC.